This record looks at one T cell receptor (beta chain) sequence and its context. Measured with immunoSEQ multiplex PCR; TCRdb has only the in-frame clones, and not every one. The data show 30,000 to 35,000 clones, approximately 90% seen once. The entry originates in a study of T cell changes during pregnancy in multiple sclerosis. Germline V gene data show CDR1 as MGHRA and CDR2 as YSYEKL. This CDR3 is built from 15 residues. V lost 4 bases and J lost 6; bases outside the gene matches: 5. This chain connects TRBV4-1 to TRBJ2-1, with 11 bases aligning to TRBD2. The source material was CD8+ T cells from peripheral blood mononuclear cells, sampled in the first trimester of pregnancy. The sequence was obtained from a female donor with multiple sclerosis, enrolled in a pregnancy study. The CDR3 reads CASSPGTSGGNEQFF. As DNA, the CDR3 is TGCGCCAGCAGCCCCGGGACTAGCGGAGGCAATGAGCAGTTCTTC.